These 14 T cell receptor beta chains were sequenced from one sample in a study of patients and donors after allogeneic stem cell transplantation. MiXCR, applied by TCRdb to the RT-PCR reads, yields one record per CDR3 protein. The repertoire holds about 18,000 distinct CDR3 sequences, with about 5% as singletons. Sequencing was performed on blood, either unsorted or a sorted T cell fraction (not recorded which). The receptor set was obtained from a human donor who was either an allogeneic HSCT recipient or a stem cell or donor lymphocyte infusion donor (not recorded which). It is not recorded whose cells these are; they may come from a transplant donor.

This clonotype was counted at least ten times. The genes are TRBV29-1 and TRBJ2-1, with D perhaps assigned TRBD1 or TRBD2 (5 bases each). V was shortened by 5 bases and J by 0 bases, with 11 bases between the two germline ends. This CDR3 is built from 14 residues. From germline, CDR1 is SQVTM and CDR2 ANQGSEA. CDR3 in DNA: TGCAGCGTTCCCGGGACGTACTCCTACAATGAGCAGTTCTTC. As protein: CSVPGTYSYNEQFF.

This clonotype was seen ten or more times. This chain links TRBV3-1 with TRBJ2-3; D is unresolved. The V and J ends lost 4 bases and 7 bases respectively, with 6 bases between them. Germline V gene lookup returns CDR1 LGHDT and CDR2 YNNKEL (reference sequence). This CDR3 contains 11 residues. In DNA, the CDR3 is TGTGCCAGCAGCCTAAAGAATACGCAGTATTTT. Protein product: CASSLKNTQYF.

The chain is built from TRBV19 and TRBJ1-1; perhaps TRBD1 as D (6 bases). Deletions cut 7 bases from V and 3 bases from J, with 21 bases between. Germline values: CDR1 LNHDA, CDR2 SQIVND (reference sequence). There are 16 residues in the CDR3. The CDR3 region is CASTIFGGAEDTEAFF. CDR3 coding DNA: TGTGCCAGTACCATCTTTGGGGGGGCTGAGGACACTGAAGCTTTCTTT.

This clonotype was detected only a few times. V usage is TRBV7-9 and J usage is TRBJ2-7; 14 bases map to TRBD2. Germline CDR1 and CDR2: SEHNR and FQNEAQ (reference sequence). V trimming: 5 bases; J trimming: 5 bases; junction bases outside the gene matches: 8. This CDR3 region has 16 residues. This CDR3 reads CASSPRLAGGTDEQYF. The CDR3 nucleotides are TGTGCCAGCAGCCCAAGACTAGCGGGGGGGACCGACGAGCAGTACTTC.

Comments on this clonotype: One base away lies a much larger clone, so this may be a sequencing read error. The chain links TRBV21-1 to TRBJ2-5; the table gives TRBD1 as D, unverified against the DNA. TRBV21-1 is an annotated pseudogene. The CDR3 is made up of 17 amino acids. CDR3 loop: CASTGTGQTYNQEAQYF. CDR3 bases: TGTGCCAGCACCGGGACAGGTCAAACCTACAATCAAGAGGCCCAGTACTTC.

This clonotype was seen at least ten times. V gene TRBV14 combines with J gene TRBJ2-2; 8 nucleotides line up with TRBD1. Germline loops: CDR1 SGHDN, CDR2 FVKESK. The CDR3 has 16 residues. The V and J ends lost 4 bases and 3 bases, in that order; junction bases with no gene match: 7. CDR3 sequence (DNA): TGTGCCAGCAGCCGCCGGACAGGGATGGACACCGGGGAGCTGTTTTTT. Its translation: CASSRRTGMDTGELFF.

This clonotype has just a few counts. The chain combines TRBV7-9 with TRBJ1-1; 7 bases map to TRBD1. Germline-derived CDR1 and CDR2 are SEHNR and FQNEAQ (reference sequence). V lost 5 bases, J lost 6 bases, and 9 bases stayed unmatched. This CDR3 has 14 amino acids. For the CDR3, the DNA is TGTGCCAGCAGCAATAGAGGGGGCGGGGCTGAAGCTTTCTTT. This gives the protein CASSNRGGGAEAFF.

In its sample, this clonotype was seen many times. This chain links TRBV28 with TRBJ1-1; D remains unclear. Trimming shortened V by 8 bases and J by 6 bases, and 16 bases separated the two germline ends. The CDR3 length is 13 residues. In germline, CDR1 is MDHEN, CDR2 SYDVKM. CDR3 amino acids: CASSTNLIPEAFF. The CDR3 DNA sequence: TGTGCCAGCTCGACAAACCTGATCCCTGAAGCTTTCTTT.

This clonotype showed up many times. V gene TRBV5-6 combines with J gene TRBJ2-5, with 11 bases identical to TRBD2. The V gene's germline CDR1 is SGHDT and CDR2 YYEEEE. Trimming removed 0 bases from V and 0 bases from J; junction bases left unmatched: 7. The CDR3 is 18 amino acids. The CDR3 DNA sequence: TGTGCCAGCAGCTTGGAGGCTAGCGGGGGGCTCTACCAAGAGACCCAGTACTTC. Translated, it gives CASSLEASGGLYQETQYF.

The table lists this clonotype with many counts. The chain uses TRBV11-2 and TRBJ2-7; D could derive from TRBD1 or TRBD2 (6 bases each). Germline CDR1 SGHAT, CDR2 FQNNGV. V lost 1 base and J 6 bases, leaving 10 bases between the germline ends. This CDR3 is built from 13 residues. The CDR3 sequence is CASSLVGGGEQYF. The CDR3, as DNA: TGTGCCAGCAGCTTAGTCGGGGGCGGCGAGCAGTACTTC.

This clonotype turned up a few times. The chain couples TRBV9 to TRBJ1-2; TRBD1 matches at 7 bases. J gave up 4 bases and V 6 bases, and 9 bases lay outside the gene matches. Germline lookup yields CDR1 SGDLS and CDR2 YYNGEE. This CDR3 comprises 14 residues. The CDR3, as DNA: TGTGCCAGCACCCGAGACAGGGCGTCCTATGGCTACACCTTC. This sequence encodes CASTRDRASYGYTF. Together with reference TRBV9 and TRBJ1-2, the CDR3 gives the full variable domain: DSGVTQTPKHLITATGQRVTLRCSPRSGDLSVYWYQQSLDQGLQFLIQYYNGEERAKGNILERFSAQQFPDLHSELNLSSLELGDSALYFCASTRDRASYGYTFGSGTRLTVV.

This clonotype was seen repeatedly, ten times or more. The V call is TRBV6-8, the J call TRBJ1-1; 8 bases agree with TRBD1. The ends lost 1 base at V and 0 bases at J; junction bases unmatched: 10. Germline CDR1 and CDR2: MNHGY and SAAAGT. The CDR3 spans 18 residues. Written as DNA, the CDR3 is TGTGCCAGCAGTTACTTAGCCGGGACAGGAGGGATGAACACTGAAGCTTTCTTT. It encodes CASSYLAGTGGMNTEAFF.

This clonotype was observed many times. V and J are TRBV7-9 and TRBJ2-3, with unresolved D. V was shortened by 1 base and J by 11 bases, with 13 bases between the two germline ends. This CDR3 region has 13 residues. The germline CDR1 and CDR2 sequences are SEHNR and FQNEAQ (reference sequence). CDR3 protein: CASSLDLSIKQYF. The CDR3 nucleotides are TGTGCCAGCAGCTTAGATCTCTCTATAAAGCAGTATTTT. Using reference TRBV7-9 and TRBJ2-3 for the parts outside the CDR3, the full variable domain is DTGVSQNPRHKITKRGQNVTFRCDPISEHNRLYWYRQTLGQGPEFLTYFQNEAQLEKSRLLSDRFSAERPKGSFSTLEIQRTEQGDSAMYLCASSLDLSIKQYFGPGTRLTVL.

This chain joins TRBV7-3 and TRBJ2-3; 13 nucleotides line up with TRBD2. In germline, CDR1 is SGHTA, CDR2 FQGTGA. The CDR3 has 17 amino acids. V lost 4 bases, J lost 3 bases, and 7 bases stayed unmatched. The CDR3 region has the DNA TGTGCCAGCAGCTCCGGACTAGCGGGGGTGGGGACAGATACGCAGTATTTT. It codes for CASSSGLAGVGTDTQYF.